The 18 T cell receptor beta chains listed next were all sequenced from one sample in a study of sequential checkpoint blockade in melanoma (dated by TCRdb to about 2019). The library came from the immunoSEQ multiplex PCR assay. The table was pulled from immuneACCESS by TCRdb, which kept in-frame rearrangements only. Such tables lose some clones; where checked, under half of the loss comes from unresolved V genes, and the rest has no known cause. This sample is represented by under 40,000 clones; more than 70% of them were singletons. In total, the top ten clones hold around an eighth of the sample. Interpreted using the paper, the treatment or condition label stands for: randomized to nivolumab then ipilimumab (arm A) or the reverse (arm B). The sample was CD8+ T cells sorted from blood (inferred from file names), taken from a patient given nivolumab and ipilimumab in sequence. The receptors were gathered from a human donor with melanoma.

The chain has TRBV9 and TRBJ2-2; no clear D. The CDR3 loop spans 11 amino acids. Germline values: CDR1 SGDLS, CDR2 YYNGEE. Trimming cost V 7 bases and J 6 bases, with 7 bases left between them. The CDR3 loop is CASGVAGELFF. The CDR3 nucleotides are TGTGCCAGCGGAGTGGCCGGGGAGCTGTTTTTT. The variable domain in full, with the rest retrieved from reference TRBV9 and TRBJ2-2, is DSGVTQTPKHLITATGQRVTLRCSPRSGDLSVYWYQQSLDQGLQFLIQYYNGEERAKGNILERFSAQQFPDLHSELNLSSLELGDSALYFCASGVAGELFFGEGSRLTVL.

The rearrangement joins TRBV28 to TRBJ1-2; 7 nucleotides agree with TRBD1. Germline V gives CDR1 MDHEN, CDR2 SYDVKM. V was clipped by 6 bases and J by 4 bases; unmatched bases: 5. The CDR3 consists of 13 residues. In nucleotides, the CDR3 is TGTGCCAGCAGCCCTACAGGGGTCTATGGCTACACCTTC. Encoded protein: CASSPTGVYGYTF.

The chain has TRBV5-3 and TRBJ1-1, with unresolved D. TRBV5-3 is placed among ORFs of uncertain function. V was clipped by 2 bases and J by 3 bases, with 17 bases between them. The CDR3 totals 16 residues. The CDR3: CARSLRSGGEDTEAFF. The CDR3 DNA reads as TGTGCCAGAAGCTTAAGGTCCGGAGGTGAGGACACTGAAGCTTTCTTT.

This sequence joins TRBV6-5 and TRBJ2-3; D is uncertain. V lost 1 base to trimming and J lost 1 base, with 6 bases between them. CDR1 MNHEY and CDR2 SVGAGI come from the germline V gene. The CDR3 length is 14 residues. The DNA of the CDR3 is TGTGCCAGCAGTTACTTACAAGGCACAGATACGCAGTATTTT. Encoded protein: CASSYLQGTDTQYF.

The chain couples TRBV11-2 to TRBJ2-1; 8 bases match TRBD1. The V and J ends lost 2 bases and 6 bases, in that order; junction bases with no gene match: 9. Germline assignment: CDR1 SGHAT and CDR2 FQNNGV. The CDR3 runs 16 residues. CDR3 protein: CASSLRFGQGSNEQFF. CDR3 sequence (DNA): TGTGCCAGCAGCTTAAGGTTCGGACAGGGCTCCAATGAGCAGTTCTTC.

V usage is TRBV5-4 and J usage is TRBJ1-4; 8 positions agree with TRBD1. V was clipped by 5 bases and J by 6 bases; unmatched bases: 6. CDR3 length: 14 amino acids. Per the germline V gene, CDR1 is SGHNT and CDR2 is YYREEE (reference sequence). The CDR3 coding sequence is TGTGCCAGCAGACAAACAGGGGGTGATGAAAAACTGTTTTTT. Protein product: CASRQTGGDEKLFF. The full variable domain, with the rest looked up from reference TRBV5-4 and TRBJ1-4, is ETGVTQSPTHLIKTRGQQVTLRCSSQSGHNTVSWYQQALGQGPQFIFQYYREEENGRGNFPPRFSGLQFPNYSSELNVNALELDDSALYLCASRQTGGDEKLFFGSGTQLSVL.

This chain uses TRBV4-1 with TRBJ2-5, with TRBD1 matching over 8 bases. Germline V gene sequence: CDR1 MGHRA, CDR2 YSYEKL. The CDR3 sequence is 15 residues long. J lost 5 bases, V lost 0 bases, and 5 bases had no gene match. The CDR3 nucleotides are TGCGCCAGCAGCCAAGAACCAGGGGGCGCGGAGACCCAGTACTTC. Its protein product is CASSQEPGGAETQYF.

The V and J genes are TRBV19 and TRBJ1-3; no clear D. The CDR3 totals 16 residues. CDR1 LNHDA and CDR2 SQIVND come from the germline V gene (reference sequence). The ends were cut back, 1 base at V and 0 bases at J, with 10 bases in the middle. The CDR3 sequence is CASSIVGRASGNTIYF. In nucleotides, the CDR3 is TGTGCCAGTAGTATAGTGGGCAGAGCCTCTGGAAACACCATATATTTT.

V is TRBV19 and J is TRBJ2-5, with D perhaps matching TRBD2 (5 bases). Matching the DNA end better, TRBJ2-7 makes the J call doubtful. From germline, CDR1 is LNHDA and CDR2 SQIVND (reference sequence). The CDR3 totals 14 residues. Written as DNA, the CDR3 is TGTGCCAGTAGTACAGGCGGGTACTCCTACGAGCAGTACTTC. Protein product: CASSTGGYSYEQYF.

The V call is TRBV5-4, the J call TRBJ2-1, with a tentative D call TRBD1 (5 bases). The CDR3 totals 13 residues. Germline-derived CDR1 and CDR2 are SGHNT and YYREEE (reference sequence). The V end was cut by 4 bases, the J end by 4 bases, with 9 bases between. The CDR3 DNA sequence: TGTGCCAGCAGCCTCAGGGTGTACAATGAGCAGTTCTTC. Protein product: CASSLRVYNEQFF.

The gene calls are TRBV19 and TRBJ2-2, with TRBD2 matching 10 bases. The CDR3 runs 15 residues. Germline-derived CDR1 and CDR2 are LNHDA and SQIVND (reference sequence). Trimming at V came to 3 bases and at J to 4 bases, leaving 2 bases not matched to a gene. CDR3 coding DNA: TGTGCCAGTAGTATTCAGCGGGAGGGCACCGGGGAGCTGTTTTTT. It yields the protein CASSIQREGTGELFF. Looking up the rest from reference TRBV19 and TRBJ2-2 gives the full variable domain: DGGITQSPKYLFRKEGQNVTLSCEQNLNHDAMYWYRQDPGQGLRLIYYSQIVNDFQKGDIAEGYSVSREKKESFPLTVTSAQKNPTAFYLCASSIQREGTGELFFGEGSRLTVL.

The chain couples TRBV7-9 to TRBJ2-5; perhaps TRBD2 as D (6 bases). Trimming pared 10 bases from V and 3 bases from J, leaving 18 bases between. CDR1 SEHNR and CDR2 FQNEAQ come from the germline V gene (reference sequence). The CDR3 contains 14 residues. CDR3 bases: TGTGCCAACACACGGCAGGGAGGAGAAGAGACCCAGTACTTC. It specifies CANTRQGGEETQYF.

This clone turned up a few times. The CDR3 loop is CASSDHRVSTYEQYF. CDR3 DNA sequence: TGTGCCAGTAGTGACCACAGGGTGTCCACCTACGAGCAGTACTTC. The genes are TRBV19 and TRBJ2-7; D may be TRBD1 (6 bases). There are 15 residues in the CDR3. Germline CDR1 and CDR2: LNHDA and SQIVND (reference sequence). V was shortened by 5 bases and J by 2 bases, with 16 bases between the two germline ends.

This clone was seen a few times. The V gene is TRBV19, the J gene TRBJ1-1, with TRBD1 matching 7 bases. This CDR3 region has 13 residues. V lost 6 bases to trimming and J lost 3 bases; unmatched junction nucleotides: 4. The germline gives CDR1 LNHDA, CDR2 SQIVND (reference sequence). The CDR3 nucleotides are TGTGCCAGTAGAAGGGACAGCTACACTGAAGCTTTCTTT. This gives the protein CASRRDSYTEAFF. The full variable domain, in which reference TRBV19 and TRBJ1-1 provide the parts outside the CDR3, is DGGITQSPKYLFRKEGQNVTLSCEQNLNHDAMYWYRQDPGQGLRLIYYSQIVNDFQKGDIAEGYSVSREKKESFPLTVTSAQKNPTAFYLCASRRDSYTEAFFGQGTRLTVV.

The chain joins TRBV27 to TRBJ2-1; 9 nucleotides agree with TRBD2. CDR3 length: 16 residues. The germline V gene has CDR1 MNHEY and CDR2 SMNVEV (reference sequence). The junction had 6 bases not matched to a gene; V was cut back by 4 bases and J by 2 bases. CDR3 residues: CASSSPGGRAYNEQFF. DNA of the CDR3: TGTGCCAGCAGTTCCCCTGGCGGGAGGGCCTACAATGAGCAGTTCTTC.

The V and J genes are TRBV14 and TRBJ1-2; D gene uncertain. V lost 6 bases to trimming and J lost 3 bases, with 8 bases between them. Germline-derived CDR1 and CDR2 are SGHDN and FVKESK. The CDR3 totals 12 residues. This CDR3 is CASRDMDYGYTF. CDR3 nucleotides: TGTGCCAGCAGAGACATGGACTATGGCTACACCTTC.

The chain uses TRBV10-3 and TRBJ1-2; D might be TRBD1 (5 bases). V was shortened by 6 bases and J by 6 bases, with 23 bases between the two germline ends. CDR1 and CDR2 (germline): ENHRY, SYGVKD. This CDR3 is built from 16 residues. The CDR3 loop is CAIRQGGSGVENGYTF. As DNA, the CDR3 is TGTGCCATCAGGCAGGGAGGGTCCGGGGTAGAAAATGGCTACACCTTC.

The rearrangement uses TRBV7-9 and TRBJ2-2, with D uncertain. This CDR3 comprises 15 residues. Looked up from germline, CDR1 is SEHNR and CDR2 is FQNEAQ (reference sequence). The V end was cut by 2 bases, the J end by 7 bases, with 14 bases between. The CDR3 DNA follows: TGTGCCAGCAGCTTATCAGAGGCGTTACGCGGGGAGCTGTTTTTT. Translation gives CASSLSEALRGELFF.